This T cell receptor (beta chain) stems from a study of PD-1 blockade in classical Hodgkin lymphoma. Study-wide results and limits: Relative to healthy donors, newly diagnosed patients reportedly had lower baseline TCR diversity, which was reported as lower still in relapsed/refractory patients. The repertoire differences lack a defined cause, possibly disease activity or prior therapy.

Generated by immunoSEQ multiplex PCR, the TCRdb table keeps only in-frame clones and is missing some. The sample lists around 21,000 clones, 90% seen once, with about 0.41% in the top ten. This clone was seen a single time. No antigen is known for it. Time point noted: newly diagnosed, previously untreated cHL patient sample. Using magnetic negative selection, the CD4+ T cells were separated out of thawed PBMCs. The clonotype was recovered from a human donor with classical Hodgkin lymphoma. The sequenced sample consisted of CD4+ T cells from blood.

The CDR3 protein is CASSHNTGTSTDTQYF. The CDR3 DNA sequence: TGTGCCAGCAGCCACAATACCGGGACAAGCACAGATACGCAGTATTTT. This sequence joins TRBV28 and TRBJ2-3; a weak D match, TRBD1 (6 bases). The ends were cut back, 6 bases at V and 0 bases at J, with 16 bases in the middle. CDR1 MDHEN and CDR2 SYDVKM come from the germline V gene. The CDR3 has 16 amino acids.